The 5 T cell receptor beta chains listed next were all sequenced from one sample in a study of radiation and T cells in renal cell carcinoma. Clones were sequenced by immunoSEQ multiplex PCR, and TCRdb holds only the in-frame ones, with some missing. The data contain 150,000 or so clones, about nine tenths of them singletons. As to time point: baseline pretreatment blood. Described treatment: 15 Gy SBRT to primary tumor, nephrectomy 4 weeks later. Sequenced material: blood, taken from a patient whose treatment included radiotherapy and nephrectomy. Every receptor here comes from a woman in her sixties or seventies with renal cell carcinoma.

The chain combines TRBV11-1 with TRBJ2-5; 8 positions match TRBD2. The junction had 10 bases not matched to a gene; V was cut back by 2 bases and J by 2 bases. CDR1 is SGHAT and CDR2 is FQDESV in the germline V gene (reference sequence). CDR3 length equals 17 residues. CDR3 nucleotides: TGTGCCAGCAGCTTATACCTTACCGGGACTAGGCAAGAGACCCAGTACTTC. Its protein product is CASSLYLTGTRQETQYF.

This clone showed up just a few times. J is TRBJ1-5 and V is TRBV2; no definite D call. The CDR3 has 15 residues. The germline V and J ends were trimmed by 2 bases and 1 base, with 9 bases remaining between them. Germline CDR1 SNHLY, CDR2 FYNNEI. The CDR3 nucleotides are TGTGCCAGCAGTGAAACTGTGTGGAGCAATCAGCCCCAGCATTTT. Translating it yields CASSETVWSNQPQHF.

The rearrangement uses TRBV7-2 and TRBJ2-2, with D possibly being TRBD1 (6 bases). The CDR3 consists of 15 residues. The germline V and J ends were trimmed by 4 bases and 6 bases, with 15 bases remaining between them. Germline CDR1 reads SGHTA; CDR2 reads FQGNSA. Here the CDR3 DNA reads TGTGCCAGCAGCTCTTCAGGGGATTGGGCCGGGGAGCTGTTTTTT. Amino acids: CASSSSGDWAGELFF.

The rearrangement uses TRBV19 and TRBJ2-1; possibly TRBD1 for D (6 bases). V lost 6 bases, J lost 6 bases, and 18 bases lay in between. The CDR3 runs 15 residues. Germline V gene sequence: CDR1 LNHDA, CDR2 SQIVND (reference sequence). The CDR3 region has the DNA TGTGCCAGTAGCCTCATTTTGGGGGCGCGCAATGAGCAGTTCTTC. Translation: CASSLILGARNEQFF.

The chain links TRBV9 to TRBJ2-5, with TRBD2 as a possible D gene (5 bases). The V gene's germline CDR1 is SGDLS and CDR2 YYNGEE. The CDR3 sequence is 14 residues long. Trimming left V 0 bases short and J 7 bases short, with 13 bases between. CDR3 sequence (DNA): TGTGCCAGCAGCGTAGTGGTGGGAGCCGGGACCCAGTACTTC. Its translation is CASSVVVGAGTQYF.